This T cell receptor beta chain was recorded in a study of blood T cell repertoires in COVID-19. Study-level information: The cDNA or gDNA used as material had been derived from T cells, B-cell-depleted T cells, or PBMCs.

Original handling: The assay estimated nucleated cells by amplifying reference gene primers. Clones were sequenced by immunoSEQ multiplex PCR, and TCRdb holds only the in-frame ones, with some missing. V, J and clone size reflect that table, while D and trimming were determined from the DNA. Here the sample spans tens of thousands of clones, around 90% being singletons. The CDR3 sequence is 14 residues long. Trimming removed 7 bases at V and 6 bases at J, with 20 bases between. CDR1 and CDR2 (germline): SQVTM, ANQGSEA. The rearrangement uses TRBV29-1 and TRBJ2-3, with D possibly matching TRBD2 (6 bases). The receptor comes from a human donor in a cohort sampled during active COVID-19. Sequenced input: peripheral blood. CDR3: CSGAGSAGPDTQYF. The CDR3 DNA is TGCAGCGGCGCCGGGAGTGCGGGGCCGGATACGCAGTATTTT.